These 27 T cell receptor beta chains originate from one sample sequenced in a study of control samples from healthy donors and cancer patients. TCRdb keeps only in-frame clones here, not all; method: immunoSEQ multiplex PCR. The sample holds some 190,000 clones, roughly nine tenths seen once. The specimen was blood. The origin of the receptors is a man aged 25-45 years in good health.

The chain recombines TRBV5-8 with TRBJ1-3; D is perhaps TRBD1 (5 bases). CDR1 and CDR2 from the germline V gene are SGHTS and YDEGEE. The CDR3 is 15 amino acids. V lost 5 bases, J lost 2 bases, and 14 bases lay in between. The CDR3 loop is CASSLFGGPGNTIYF. CDR3 nucleotides: TGTGCCAGCAGTCTATTCGGGGGACCTGGAAACACCATATATTTT.

This CDR3 is CASSIQWFSTDTQYF. As DNA, the CDR3 is TGTGCCAGTAGTATTCAGTGGTTTAGCACAGATACGCAGTATTTT. The chain combines TRBV19 with TRBJ2-3; unclear D gene. The CDR3 has 15 residues. Germline V gene sequence: CDR1 LNHDA, CDR2 SQIVND (reference sequence). Deletions cut 3 bases from V and 0 bases from J, with 10 bases between.

This chain uses TRBV12-3 or TRBV12-4 with TRBJ2-3; either TRBD1 or TRBD2 may supply D (6 bases each). The CDR3 has 12 amino acids. The V gene lost 7 bases and the J gene lost 6 bases, with 11 bases spanning the gap. The DNA for the CDR3 is TGTGCCAGCACCCTAGGGGGGGATACGCAGTATTTT. Translating gives CASTLGGDTQYF.

The J gene is TRBJ2-2, the V gene TRBV10-1; D may be TRBD1 (6 bases). The CDR3 sequence is 15 residues long. Trimming took 3 bases from V and 3 from J, leaving 11 bases between them. Looked up from germline, CDR1 is WNHNN and CDR2 is SYGVQD (reference sequence). The CDR3 DNA sequence: TGCGCCAGCAGTGAATGGGGGCAGGACACCGGGGAGCTGTTTTTT. This encodes CASSEWGQDTGELFF.

The rearrangement links TRBV12-3 or TRBV12-4 to TRBJ2-1; no definite D call. V was trimmed by 3 bases and J by 10 bases, leaving 7 bases between them. The CDR3 is made up of 11 amino acids. CDR3 region: CASSFRSEQFF. The CDR3 DNA follows: TGTGCCAGCAGTTTCCGAAGCGAGCAGTTCTTC.

J is TRBJ2-3 and V is TRBV3-1 (or the pseudogene TRBV3-2); 12 positions agree with TRBD1. Germline CDR1 LGHDT, CDR2 YNNKEL (reference sequence). With V trimmed by 3 bases and J by 5 bases, 9 bases remained unmatched. The CDR3 loop spans 17 amino acids. The CDR3, as DNA: TGTGCCAGCAGCCAGACTCGGGACAGGGGGCGGGGAGATACGCAGTATTTT. As protein: CASSQTRDRGRGDTQYF.

The J gene is TRBJ1-1, the V gene TRBV19; D ambiguous. This CDR3 comprises 13 residues. Germline V gives CDR1 LNHDA, CDR2 SQIVND (reference sequence). Trimming shortened V by 3 bases and J by 2 bases, and 7 bases separated the two germline ends. The CDR3 DNA reads as TGTGCCAGTAGTATTGTGAGAAACACTGAAGCTTTCTTT. Protein sequence: CASSIVRNTEAFF.

The chain is built from TRBV9 and TRBJ2-1; 7 bases are a match to TRBD2. The length of the CDR3 is 15 residues. Looked up from germline, CDR1 is SGDLS and CDR2 is YYNGEE. With 0 bases clipped from V and 8 bases from J, the junction kept 8 bases outside the gene matches. The CDR3 sequence is CASSVGGVAGHEQFF. In nucleotides, the CDR3 is TGTGCCAGCAGCGTAGGGGGGGTAGCGGGCCATGAGCAGTTCTTC. The full variable domain, completed using reference TRBV9 and TRBJ2-1, is DSGVTQTPKHLITATGQRVTLRCSPRSGDLSVYWYQQSLDQGLQFLIQYYNGEERAKGNILERFSAQQFPDLHSELNLSSLELGDSALYFCASSVGGVAGHEQFFGPGTRLTVL.

This sequence joins TRBV19 and TRBJ2-3, with 9 bases matching TRBD1. Germline CDR1 LNHDA, CDR2 SQIVND (reference sequence). J gave up 2 bases and V 6 bases, and 18 bases lay outside the gene matches. The CDR3 is 19 amino acids. This CDR3 reads CASREQGAGAPSFTDTQYF. The CDR3 region has the DNA TGTGCCAGTAGGGAACAGGGGGCTGGGGCCCCATCGTTCACAGATACGCAGTATTTT.

V gene TRBV9 combines with J gene TRBJ1-2; D unclear. The V end lost 0 bases, the J end lost 8 bases, and 20 bases lay between the germline ends. Germline CDR1 SGDLS, CDR2 YYNGEE. The length of the CDR3 is 16 residues. DNA of the CDR3: TGTGCCAGCAGCGTAGGCCCGGCCCCCGGAGTTGGAGGCTACACCTTC. This sequence encodes CASSVGPAPGVGGYTF.

V and J are TRBV9 and TRBJ2-7; 11 positions match TRBD1. Germline CDR1 is SGDLS and CDR2 is YYNGEE. This CDR3 is built from 17 residues. The ends lost 2 bases at V and 3 bases at J; junction bases unmatched: 10. The CDR3: CASSVTLPGQGDYEQYF. CDR3 bases: TGTGCCAGCAGCGTGACACTTCCGGGACAGGGGGACTACGAGCAGTACTTC.

The chain uses TRBV18 and TRBJ2-6; the D is unclear. The CDR3 runs 14 residues. Germline-derived CDR1 and CDR2 are KGHSH and LQKENI. The germline V and J ends were trimmed by 3 bases and 3 bases, with 6 bases remaining between them. In DNA form, the CDR3 reads TGTGCCAGCTCACCGGCTCTTGGGGCCAACGTCCTGACTTTC. Its protein is CASSPALGANVLTF.

The chain combines TRBV3-1 (or the pseudogene TRBV3-2) with TRBJ1-2; D is unclear. Looked up from germline, CDR1 is LGHDT and CDR2 is YNNKEL (reference sequence). This CDR3 has 12 residues. Trimming pared 4 bases from V and 5 bases from J, leaving 8 bases between. In DNA form, the CDR3 reads TGTGCCAGCAGCCCTGGGATATATGGCTACACCTTC. Encoded protein: CASSPGIYGYTF.

The CDR3 nucleotides read TGTGCCAGCAGCGGTTCGGAGGGGCAGCCCCAGCATTTT. Protein product: CASSGSEGQPQHF. V gene TRBV2 combines with J gene TRBJ1-5; D may be TRBD1 (5 bases). CDR1 and CDR2 from the germline V gene are SNHLY and FYNNEI. The CDR3 runs 13 residues. Deletions cut 6 bases from V and 7 bases from J, with 13 bases between.

The chain couples TRBV4-1 to TRBJ1-2; D gene unclear. CDR3 size: 13 residues. Germline CDR1 MGHRA, CDR2 YSYEKL. Trimming took 1 base from V and 7 from J, leaving 10 bases between them. The CDR3 region is CASSQAGSRGYTF. As DNA, the CDR3 is TGCGCCAGCAGCCAAGCAGGAAGTCGTGGCTACACCTTC.

V is TRBV24-1 and J is TRBJ2-4, with D unclear. The germline V gene has CDR1 KGHDR and CDR2 SFDVKD. The CDR3 consists of 12 residues. V was cut by 9 bases and J by 1 base, with 6 bases left in between. The CDR3 nucleotides are TGTGCCACCCGAAAGGCCAAAAACATTCAGTACTTC. Residues: CATRKAKNIQYF.

This clone was detected only once. The V and J genes are TRBV3-1 (or the pseudogene TRBV3-2) and TRBJ1-5; the D is unclear. The CDR3 totals 14 residues. Germline CDR1 LGHDT, CDR2 YNNKEL (reference sequence). Deletions cut 0 bases from V and 4 bases from J, with 7 bases between. As DNA, the CDR3 is TGTGCCAGCAGCCAAGACAACCAGAATCAGCCCCAGCATTTT. Translation gives CASSQDNQNQPQHF.

The V call is TRBV27, the J call TRBJ1-6, with TRBD1 matching 8 bases. The ends lost 5 bases at V and 8 bases at J; junction bases unmatched: 8. The CDR3 contains 15 residues. Per germline, CDR1 MNHEY and CDR2 SMNVEV (reference sequence). The CDR3 DNA reads as TGTGCCAGCAGTGGGGCCGGACAGGGCTATTCACCCCTCCACTTT. This sequence encodes CASSGAGQGYSPLHF.

A single count supports this clone. This chain links TRBV5-1 with TRBJ2-5; TRBD1 aligns across 8 bases. Germline CDR1 reads SGHRS; CDR2 reads YFSETQ. This CDR3 spans 16 amino acids. V was pared by 0 bases and J by 5 bases, with 9 bases of the junction left unmatched. The CDR3 DNA is TGCGCCAGCAGCTTGGTAGCGACAGGGGATCCGGAGACCCAGTACTTC. As protein: CASSLVATGDPETQYF.

This clone was counted a single time. The chain carries TRBV4-1 and TRBJ1-1; no reliable D call. V lost 8 bases, J lost 0 bases, and 10 bases lay in between. CDR3 length equals 13 residues. Germline-derived CDR1 and CDR2 are MGHRA and YSYEKL. CDR3 sequence: CASGGSLNTEAFF. The CDR3 region has the DNA TGCGCCAGCGGCGGGTCCTTGAACACTGAAGCTTTCTTT.

The CDR3, as DNA: TGCGCCAGCAGTACAAGTTATTTTGCAGATACGCAGTATTTT. Its translation is CASSTSYFADTQYF. The chain employs TRBV10-2 and TRBJ2-3; no definite D call. Germline CDR1 and CDR2: WSHSY and SAAADI. Deletions cut 5 bases from V and 4 bases from J, with 13 bases between. The CDR3 runs to 14 residues.

This CDR3 reads CASSSRTGGSYNEQFF. The CDR3, as DNA: TGTGCCAGCAGTTCCAGGACAGGGGGCTCCTACAATGAGCAGTTCTTC. The chain joins TRBV6-2 or TRBV6-3 to TRBJ2-1, with 10 bases aligning to TRBD1. The germline V gene has CDR1 MNHEY and CDR2 SVGEGT. Trimming took 4 bases from V and 0 from J; bases not matched to a gene: 3. The CDR3 extends over 16 amino acids.

The gene calls are TRBV24-1 and TRBJ2-2; no firm D call. The ends were cut back, 5 bases at V and 7 bases at J, with 4 bases in the middle. The CDR3 runs 11 residues. The germline V gene has CDR1 KGHDR and CDR2 SFDVKD. The chain's CDR3 is CATSVGGELFF. Here the CDR3 DNA reads TGTGCCACCAGTGTCGGCGGGGAGCTGTTTTTT.

The chain links TRBV5-4 to TRBJ2-3, with a tentative D call TRBD2 (7 bases). The V end lost 0 bases, the J end lost 3 bases, and 20 bases lay between the germline ends. This CDR3 comprises 18 residues. Germline V gene sequence: CDR1 SGHNT, CDR2 YYREEE (reference sequence). The CDR3 reads CASSLVPGRGGETDTQYF. The CDR3 bases are TGTGCCAGCAGCTTGGTACCAGGAAGGGGGGGGGAAACAGATACGCAGTATTTT.

The rearrangement joins TRBV6-5 to TRBJ1-1, with D unclear. V was cut by 5 bases and J by 4 bases, with 14 bases left in between. The germline CDR1 and CDR2 sequences are MNHEY and SVGAGI. This CDR3 is 14 amino acids long. The CDR3 loop reads CASSNDGGFTEAFF. The CDR3 nucleotides are TGTGCCAGCAGTAACGACGGCGGGTTCACTGAAGCTTTCTTT.

CDR3 sequence reads: CASSQRGGEQFF. As DNA, the CDR3 is TGTGCCAGCAGCCAGAGAGGGGGGGAGCAGTTCTTC. The chain joins TRBV3-1 (or the pseudogene TRBV3-2) to TRBJ2-1; D tentatively fits TRBD1 or TRBD2 (6 bases each). This CDR3 is built from 12 residues. V shed 3 bases and J shed 10 bases, with 10 bases lying between them. Germline CDR1 LGHDT, CDR2 YNNKEL (reference sequence).

The chain carries TRBV19 and TRBJ2-2; a possible D gene is TRBD1 (6 bases). The CDR3 is 14 residues long. Germline-derived CDR1 and CDR2 are LNHDA and SQIVND (reference sequence). V gave up 9 bases and J gave up 0 bases, with 11 bases separating them. The CDR3 sequence: CASRGQSNTGELFF. CDR3 in DNA: TGTGCCAGCCGGGGACAATCGAACACCGGGGAGCTGTTTTTT.